This TCR beta chain was profiled in a study of T-cell reconstitution after alpha-beta-depleted transplantation in children (dated by TCRdb to the mid-2010s). Describing the broader study: T-cell immune reconstitution after TCRalphabeta/CD19-depleted allogeneic hematopoietic cell transplantation in children was quantitatively tracked in the study by means of TCR repertoire profiling.

Here is what the overall study found, with its caveats: In some patients, high TCRbeta diversity at day 60 was attributed to recipient T cells and intrathymic progenitors that had survived conditioning. The apparently early alphabetaT-cell count recovery about two months after transplant was reportedly dependent on only several hundred rapidly expanded clones derived from non-depleted graft cells. Hyperexpanded clone frequencies declined over subsequent months; after one year, T-cell counts and TCRbeta diversity were mostly attributed to newly produced T cells.

Taken from cysteine to phenylalanine, the CDR3 has 13 residues. Only the CDR3 portion is preserved as DNA: 39 bases, with reading frame beginning at the first base. For CDR1 and CDR2, the germline V gene lists SGHRS and YFSETQ. Relative to germline, V is 0 bases shorter and J is 2 bases shorter, with 5 bases between their ends. Library preparation employed PCR. TCRdb shows the sequencer as Illumina HiSeq 2500. Molecular barcoding was employed in the preparation of TCR libraries, with unique molecular identifiers being used to normalize TCRbeta repertoire quantification. TCRdb cleaned the public reads at Q25 with fastp, built clones with MiXCR and kept in-frame beta chains. A single entry per CDR3 protein holds the most common genes and DNA from its merged rows. This sample has roughly 200,000 distinct CDR3 sequences in its table, and approximately 10% of those were observed once. 28% of the sample rests with the top ten.

The treatment or condition label for this specimen denotes: allogeneic hematopoietic cell transplantation with graft depleted of TCRalphabeta T cells and CD19 B cells. The transplant recipients were children given TCRalphabeta/CD19-depleted allogeneic hematopoietic cell grafts. This clonotype showed up many times. Its antigen specificity is not known. No per-base quality is available; no much larger clone lies one base away. The clonotype originates from a child under two years old with acute myeloid leukemia, due to receive a stem cell transplant. The rearranged segments are TRBV5-1 and TRBJ2-5, with the D gene not confidently named. This sample comprised PBMCs, obtained before TCRalphabeta/CD19-depleted stem cell transplant. The bases are TGCGCCAGCAGCTTGGTGGCTCAAGAGACCCAGTACTTC. It translates to CASSLVAQETQYF.